A selection of T cell receptor beta chains follows, all from one sample in a study of human T cells and chemical hapten exposure. From the RACE reads, TCRdb called clonotypes with MiXCR, one entry per CDR3 protein. The sample includes roughly 250,000 distinct CDR3 sequences, about 9.4% of them seen just once. Sequencing was performed on whole blood, taken in connection with sensitization to the hapten diphenylcyclopropenone (DPC). The receptors were gathered from a woman in her thirties or forties with alopecia areata. Some clones in this sample may be carry-over from other donors' samples. Each CDR3 is given with its conserved first and last residue. The D gene is left open where the match is weak. Clone size appears in some rows only: once, few, many, or a class for an expanded clone.

j_gene,abundance,v_gene,d_gene,CDR3aa,CDR3nt
TRBJ2-7,few,TRBV28,TRBD2,CASSLGSAGDSYEQYF,TGTGCCAGCAGTTTGGGCTCGGCGGGGGACTCCTACGAGCAGTACTTC
TRBJ2-5,-,TRBV5-1,-,CASSPAADYQETQYF,TGCGCCAGCAGCCCTGCGGCGGATTACCAAGAGACCCAGTACTTC
TRBJ2-2,few,TRBV7-8,TRBD2,CASSSDFGLAGTGELFF,TGTGCCAGCAGCTCAGACTTTGGACTAGCCGGCACCGGGGAGCTGTTTTTT
TRBJ1-3,-,TRBV6-5,-,CASSFDDSSGNTIYF,TGTGCCAGCTCCTTCGATGATAGCTCTGGAAACACCATATATTTT
TRBJ1-1,-,TRBV27,-,CASRDGLNTEAFF,TGTGCCAGTAGGGACGGCTTGAACACTGAAGCTTTCTTT
TRBJ2-5,few,TRBV12-3/TRBV12-4,-,CASRPSSGPGTQYF,TGTGCCAGCAGGCCTTCTAGTGGCCCAGGGACCCAGTACTTC
TRBJ2-7,-,TRBV6-5,TRBD1,CASSYSYRGTHEQYF,TGTGCCAGCAGTTACTCGTACAGGGGAACCCACGAGCAGTACTTC
TRBJ2-7,few,TRBV28,TRBD1,CASRTGTGVVGEQYF,TGTGCCAGCAGAACCGGGACAGGGGTAGTTGGCGAGCAGTACTTC
TRBJ1-4,many,TRBV29-1,-,CSVRGVRDDEKLFF,TGCAGCGTCCGGGGTGTTAGGGACGATGAAAAACTGTTTTTT
TRBJ1-2,many,TRBV5-1,-,CASSLAPSGNYGYTF,TGCGCCAGCAGCTTGGCCCCTTCCGGCAACTATGGCTACACCTTC
TRBJ2-7,many,TRBV28,TRBD2,CATTSVYEQYF,TGTGCCACCACTAGCGTCTACGAGCAGTACTTC
TRBJ1-1,few,TRBV12-3/TRBV12-4,-,CASRRGTSNTEAFF,TGTGCCAGCAGAAGGGGCACATCAAACACTGAAGCTTTCTTT
TRBJ2-7,many,TRBV7-3,-,CASSLTSAGPYEQYF,TGTGCCAGCAGCTTAACCTCTGCGGGGCCCTACGAGCAGTACTTC
TRBJ2-5,once,TRBV29-1,-,CSAGQETQYF,TGCAGCGCCGGCCAAGAGACCCAGTACTTC
TRBJ2-4,few,TRBV2,-,CASSPLAKNIQYF,TGTGCCAGCAGTCCACTAGCCAAAAACATTCAGTACTTC
TRBJ2-1,few,TRBV7-9,TRBD1,CASREQGAQVQFF,TGTGCCAGCAGGGAACAGGGGGCGCAGGTCCAGTTCTTC
TRBJ2-7,-,TRBV28,TRBD2,CASIPLGREYEQYF,TGTGCCAGCATCCCCCTTGGGCGGGAGTACGAGCAGTACTTC
TRBJ1-2,few,TRBV2,-,CASSESGSVYGYTF,TGTGCCAGCAGTGAATCAGGTTCTGTCTATGGCTACACCTTC
TRBJ2-3,-,TRBV7-2,TRBD2,CASSLAWRGGTDTQYF,TGTGCCAGCAGCTTAGCGTGGCGGGGGGGCACAGATACGCAGTATTTT
TRBJ2-5,many,TRBV24-1,-,CATSDPGSLETQYF,TGTGCCACCAGTGATCCCGGGAGCTTAGAGACCCAGTACTTC
TRBJ2-7,many,TRBV28,-,CASTSGTIHEQYF,TGTGCCAGCACCTCAGGGACAATACACGAGCAGTACTTC
TRBJ2-2,many,TRBV20-1,-,CSARDSGPGELFF,TGCAGTGCTAGAGATAGTGGCCCCGGGGAGCTGTTTTTT
TRBJ1-1,few,TRBV6-1,-,CASSEAVEGGEAFF,TGTGCCAGCAGTGAAGCGGTGGAAGGGGGTGAAGCTTTCTTT
TRBJ2-2,-,TRBV20-1,TRBD2,CSARGLAGQRTGELFF,TGCAGTGCTAGGGGCCTAGCGGGACAAAGGACCGGGGAGCTGTTTTTT
TRBJ2-1,few,TRBV27,TRBD2,CASSLWGGGTNEQFF,TGTGCCAGCAGTTTATGGGGGGGAGGGACGAATGAGCAGTTCTTC
TRBJ2-1,few,TRBV27,TRBD2,CASILLAGGNEQFF,TGTGCCAGCATTTTACTAGCGGGTGGTAATGAGCAGTTCTTC
TRBJ2-1,-,TRBV28,-,CASIPRRGSYNEQFF,TGTGCCAGCATTCCCCGGAGGGGGTCCTACAATGAGCAGTTCTTC